The sequence of this TCR beta chain was determined in a study of neurological immune-mediated disorders. V gave up 4 bases and J gave up 0 bases; unmatched junction bases: 9. CDR3 size: 17 residues. CDR1 LGHDT and CDR2 YNNKEL come from the germline V gene (reference sequence). The sorted libraries were prepared using about 900,000 CD4+ or CD8+ T cells that had themselves been sorted. cDNA was made by 5'RACE with 10-nucleotide random UMIs. In TCRdb, the 5' RACE reads were re-called with MiXCR into one record per CDR3 protein. This table has 17,000 or so distinct CDR3 sequences, approximately 11% appearing once. This clonotype has ten or more counts.

The sequenced sample consisted of CD8+ T cells from blood. The J gene is TRBJ2-1, the V gene TRBV3-1, with TRBD1 identical over 7 bases. This TCR was sampled from a woman between 45 and 65 years old in good health. The CDR3 here is CASSLYPGQRSYNEQFF. Written as DNA, the CDR3 is TGTGCCAGCAGCCTGTACCCGGGACAGCGCTCCTACAATGAGCAGTTCTTC.